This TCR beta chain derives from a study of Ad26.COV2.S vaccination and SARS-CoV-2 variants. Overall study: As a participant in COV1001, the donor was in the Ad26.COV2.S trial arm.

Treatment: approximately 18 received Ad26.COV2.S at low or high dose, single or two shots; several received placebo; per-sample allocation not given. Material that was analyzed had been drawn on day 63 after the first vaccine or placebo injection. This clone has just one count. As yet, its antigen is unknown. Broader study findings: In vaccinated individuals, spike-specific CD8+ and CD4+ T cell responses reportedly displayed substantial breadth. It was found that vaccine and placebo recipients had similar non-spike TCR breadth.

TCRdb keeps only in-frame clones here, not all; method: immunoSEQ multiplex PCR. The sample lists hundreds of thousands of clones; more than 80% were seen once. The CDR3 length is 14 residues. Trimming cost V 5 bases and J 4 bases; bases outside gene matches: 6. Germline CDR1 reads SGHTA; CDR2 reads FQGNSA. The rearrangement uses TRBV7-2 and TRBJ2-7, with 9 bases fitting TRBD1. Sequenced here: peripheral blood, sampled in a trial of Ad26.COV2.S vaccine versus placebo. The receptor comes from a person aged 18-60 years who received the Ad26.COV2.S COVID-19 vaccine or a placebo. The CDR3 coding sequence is TGTGCCAGCAGCAAGGACAGGGGAGGGTACGAGCAGTACTTC. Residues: CASSKDRGGYEQYF. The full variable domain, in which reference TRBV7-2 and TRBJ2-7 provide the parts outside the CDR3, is GAGVSQSPSNKVTEKGKDVELRCDPISGHTALYWYRQSLGQGLEFLIYFQGNSAPDKSGLPSDRFSAERTGGSVSTLTIQRTQQEDSAVYLCASSKDRGGYEQYFGPGTRLTVT.